This TCR beta chain comes out of a study of blood T cell repertoires in COVID-19. Overall study: The United States, Italy and Spain were the sources of the acute and convalescent COVID-19 samples.

This study enrolled people aged about 18 to 100 from around 26 US geographic areas. There are 12 residues in the CDR3. The germline V and J ends were trimmed by 5 bases and 4 bases, with 8 bases remaining between them. Germline values: CDR1 SNHLY, CDR2 FYNNEI. TCRdb's copy holds only in-frame clones and misses some; the assay was immunoSEQ multiplex PCR. The sample carries 200,000 to 300,000 clones, roughly 86% recorded once. The V gene is TRBV2, the J gene TRBJ1-2, with unresolved D. The sequencing input was PBMCs or T cells enriched from blood (not recorded which). The receptor comes from a woman between 45 and 60 years old who had recovered from COVID-19. The CDR3 bases are TGTGCCAGCAGTCCTGGCCCCTATGGCTACACCTTC. Encoded protein: CASSPGPYGYTF.